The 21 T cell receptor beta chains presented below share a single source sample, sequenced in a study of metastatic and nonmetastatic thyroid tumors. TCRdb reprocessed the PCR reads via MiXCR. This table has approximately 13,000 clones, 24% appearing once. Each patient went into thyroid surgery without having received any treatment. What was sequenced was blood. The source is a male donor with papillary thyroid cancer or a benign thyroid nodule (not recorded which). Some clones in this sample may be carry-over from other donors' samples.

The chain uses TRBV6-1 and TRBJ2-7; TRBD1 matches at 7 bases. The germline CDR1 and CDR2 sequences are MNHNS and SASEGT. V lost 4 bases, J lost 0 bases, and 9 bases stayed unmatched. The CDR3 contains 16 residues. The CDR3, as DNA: TGTGCCAGCAGTGCAGGTGGACAGGCGATCTCCTACGAGCAGTACTTC. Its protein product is CASSAGGQAISYEQYF.

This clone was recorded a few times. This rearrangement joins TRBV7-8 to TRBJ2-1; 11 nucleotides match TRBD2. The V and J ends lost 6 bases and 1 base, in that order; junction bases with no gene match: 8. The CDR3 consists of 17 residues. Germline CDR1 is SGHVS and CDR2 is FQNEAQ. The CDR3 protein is CASSRKLAGESYNEQFF. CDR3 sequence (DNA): TGTGCCAGCAGTCGTAAACTAGCGGGGGAATCCTACAATGAGCAGTTCTTC.

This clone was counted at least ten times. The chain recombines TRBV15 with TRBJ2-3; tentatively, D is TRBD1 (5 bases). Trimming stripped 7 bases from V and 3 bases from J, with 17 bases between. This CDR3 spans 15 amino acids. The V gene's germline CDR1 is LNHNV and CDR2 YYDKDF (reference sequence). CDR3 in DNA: TGTGCCACCAAGCGAAGGACAAGTGAGACAGATACGCAGTATTTT. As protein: CATKRRTSETDTQYF.

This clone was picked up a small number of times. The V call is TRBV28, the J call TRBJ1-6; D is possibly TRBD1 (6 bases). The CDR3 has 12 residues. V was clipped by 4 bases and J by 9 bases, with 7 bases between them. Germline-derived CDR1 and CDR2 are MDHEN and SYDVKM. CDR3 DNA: TGTGCCAGCAGTTCGGACAGTTCACCCCTCCACTTT. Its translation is CASSSDSSPLHF. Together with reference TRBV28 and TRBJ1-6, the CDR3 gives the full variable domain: DVKVTQSSRYLVKRTGEKVFLECVQDMDHENMFWYRQDPGLGLRLIYFSYDVKMKEKGDIPEGYSVSREKKERFSLILESASTNQTSMYLCASSSDSSPLHFGNGTRLTVT.

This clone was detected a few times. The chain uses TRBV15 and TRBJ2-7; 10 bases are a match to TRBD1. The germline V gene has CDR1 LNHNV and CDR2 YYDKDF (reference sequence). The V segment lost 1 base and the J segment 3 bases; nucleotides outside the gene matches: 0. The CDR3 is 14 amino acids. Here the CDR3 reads CATSRGTGGYEQYF. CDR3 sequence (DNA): TGTGCCACCAGCAGAGGGACAGGGGGCTACGAGCAGTACTTC.

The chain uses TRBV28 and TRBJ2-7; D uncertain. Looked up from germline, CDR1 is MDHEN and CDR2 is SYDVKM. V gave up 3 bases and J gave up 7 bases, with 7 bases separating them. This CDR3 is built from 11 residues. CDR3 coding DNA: TGTGCCAGCAGTTTGAGGAGAGAGCAGTACTTC. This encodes CASSLRREQYF.

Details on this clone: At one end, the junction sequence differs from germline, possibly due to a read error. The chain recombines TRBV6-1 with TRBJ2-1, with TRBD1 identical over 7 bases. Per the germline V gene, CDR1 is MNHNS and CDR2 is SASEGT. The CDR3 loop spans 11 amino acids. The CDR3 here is CASSRGGQKFF. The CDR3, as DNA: TGTGCCAGCAGCCGAGGGGGACAGAAGTTTTTC.

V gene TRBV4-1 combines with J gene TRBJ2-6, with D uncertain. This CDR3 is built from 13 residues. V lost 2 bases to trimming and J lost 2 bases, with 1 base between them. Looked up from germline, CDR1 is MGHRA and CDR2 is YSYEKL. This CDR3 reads CASSQTGANVLTF. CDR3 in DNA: TGCGCCAGCAGCCAAACTGGGGCCAACGTCCTGACTTTC.

The CDR3 region is CASRVFGGSSGNTIYF. The DNA for the CDR3 is TGTGCCAGCAGAGTTTTTGGGGGATCCTCTGGAAACACCATATATTTT. The J gene is TRBJ1-3, the V gene TRBV6-2 or TRBV6-3, with TRBD1 as a possible D gene (5 bases). Germline V gene sequence: CDR1 MNHEY, CDR2 SVGEGT. V lost 6 bases and J lost 0, with 15 bases in between. The CDR3 has 16 amino acids.

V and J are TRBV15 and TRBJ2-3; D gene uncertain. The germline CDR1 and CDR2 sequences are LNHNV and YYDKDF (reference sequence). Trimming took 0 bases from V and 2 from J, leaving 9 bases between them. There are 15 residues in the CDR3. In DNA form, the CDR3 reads TGTGCCACCAGCAGAGATGTGTGGGACACAGATACGCAGTATTTT. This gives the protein CATSRDVWDTDTQYF.

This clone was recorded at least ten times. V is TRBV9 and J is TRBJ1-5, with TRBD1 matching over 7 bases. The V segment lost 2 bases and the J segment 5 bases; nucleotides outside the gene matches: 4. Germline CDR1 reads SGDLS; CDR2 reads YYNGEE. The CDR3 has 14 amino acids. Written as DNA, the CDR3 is TGTGCCAGCAGCGTCGGGACAGAAGATCAGCCCCAGCATTTT. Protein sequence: CASSVGTEDQPQHF.

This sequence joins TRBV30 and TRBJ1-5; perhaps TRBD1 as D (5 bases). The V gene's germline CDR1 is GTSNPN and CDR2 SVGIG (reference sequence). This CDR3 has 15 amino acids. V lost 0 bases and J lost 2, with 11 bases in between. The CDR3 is CAWSVIGAGNQPQHF. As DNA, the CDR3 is TGTGCCTGGAGTGTAATTGGGGCTGGCAATCAGCCCCAGCATTTT.

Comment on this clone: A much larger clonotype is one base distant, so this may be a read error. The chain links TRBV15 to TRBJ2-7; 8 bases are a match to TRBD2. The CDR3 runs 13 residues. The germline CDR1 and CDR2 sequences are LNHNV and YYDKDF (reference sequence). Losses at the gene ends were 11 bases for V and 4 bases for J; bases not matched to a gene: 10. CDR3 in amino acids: CAASSGSSYEQYF. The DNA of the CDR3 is TGTGCCGCCTCCAGCGGGAGCTCTTACGAGCAGTACTTC.

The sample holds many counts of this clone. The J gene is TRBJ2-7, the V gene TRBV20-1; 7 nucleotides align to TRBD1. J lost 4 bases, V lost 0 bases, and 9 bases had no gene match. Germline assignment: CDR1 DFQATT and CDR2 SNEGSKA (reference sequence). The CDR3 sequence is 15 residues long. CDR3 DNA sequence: TGCAGTGCTAGAGATCAAACAGGGGATCTTTACGAGCAGTACTTC. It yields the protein CSARDQTGDLYEQYF.

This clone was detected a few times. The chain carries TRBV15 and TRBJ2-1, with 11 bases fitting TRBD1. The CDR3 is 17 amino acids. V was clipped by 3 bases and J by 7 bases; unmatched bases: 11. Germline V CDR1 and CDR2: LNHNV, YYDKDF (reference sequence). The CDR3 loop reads CATSSDRRDRGGNEQFF. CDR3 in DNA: TGTGCCACCAGCAGCGACCGGCGGGACAGGGGGGGAAATGAGCAGTTCTTC.

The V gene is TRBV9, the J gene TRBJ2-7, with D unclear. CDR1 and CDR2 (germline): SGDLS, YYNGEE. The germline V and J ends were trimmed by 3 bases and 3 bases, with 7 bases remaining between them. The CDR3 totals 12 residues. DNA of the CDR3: TGTGCCAGCAGCGCGGACGGCTACGAGCAGTACTTC. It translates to CASSADGYEQYF.

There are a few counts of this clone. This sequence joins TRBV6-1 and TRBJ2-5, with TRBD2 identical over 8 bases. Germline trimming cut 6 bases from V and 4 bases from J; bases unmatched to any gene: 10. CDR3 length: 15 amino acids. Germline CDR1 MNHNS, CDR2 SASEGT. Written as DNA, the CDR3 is TGTGCCAGCAGCTTAACGGGACTAGAGAGAGAGACCCAGTACTTC. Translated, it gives CASSLTGLERETQYF.

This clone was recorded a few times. For the CDR3, the DNA is TGTGCCAGCAGCTTCCGGGGGATAGCGGACTATGGCTACACCTTC. Translating gives CASSFRGIADYGYTF. This chain uses TRBV7-2 with TRBJ1-2; TRBD1 might be the D (5 bases). Germline-derived CDR1 and CDR2 are SGHTA and FQGNSA. V lost 3 bases to trimming and J lost 3 bases, with 14 bases between them. CDR3 length: 15 residues.

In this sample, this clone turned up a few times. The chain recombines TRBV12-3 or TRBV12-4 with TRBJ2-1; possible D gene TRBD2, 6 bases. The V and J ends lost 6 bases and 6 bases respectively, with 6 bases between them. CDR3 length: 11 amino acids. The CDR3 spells CASRLANEQFF. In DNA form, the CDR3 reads TGTGCCAGCAGACTAGCCAATGAGCAGTTCTTC.

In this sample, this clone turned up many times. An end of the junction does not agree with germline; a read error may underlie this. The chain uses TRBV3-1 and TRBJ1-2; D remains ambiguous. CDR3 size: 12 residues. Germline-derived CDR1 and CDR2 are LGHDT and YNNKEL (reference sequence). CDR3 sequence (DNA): TGTGCCAGCACCCAAGGTCGTAGTGGCTACACCTTC. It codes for CASTQGRSGYTF.

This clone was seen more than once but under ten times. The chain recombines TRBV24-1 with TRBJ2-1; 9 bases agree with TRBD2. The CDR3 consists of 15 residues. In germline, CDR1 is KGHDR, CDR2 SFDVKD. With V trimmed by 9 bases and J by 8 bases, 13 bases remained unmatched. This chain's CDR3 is CATRGLAGRGDEQFF. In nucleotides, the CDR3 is TGTGCCACCCGGGGACTAGCAGGGCGAGGCGATGAGCAGTTCTTC.